Listed below are T cell receptor beta chains from one sample, sequenced in a study of blood T cells in healthy people across ages. TCRdb reanalysed the 5' RACE reads using MiXCR and keeps one entry per CDR3 protein. The table records some 920,000 distinct CDR3 sequences, just over 50% of them present only once. The sequencing input was blood. These receptors all come from a woman aged 60-75 years in good health. Each CDR3 is given with its conserved first and last residue. D genes are given only for firm matches. Size is stated for part of the rows, as once, few or many counts, or as a class when the clone is expanded.

>.|TRBV6-6|.|15|TRBJ2-3
TGTGCCAGCAGGCGAAACCGGGACATCACAGATACGCAGTATTTT
CASRRNRDITDTQYF
>.|TRBV11-3|few|14|TRBJ2-1
TGTGCCAGCAGCCCCAGAAGGGGTCGGAATGAGCAGTTCTTC
CASSPRRGRNEQFF
>.|TRBV5-1|.|14|TRBJ2-7
TGCGCCAGCAGCTCGGAAGGAGGCCCCTACGAGCAGTACTTC
CASSSEGGPYEQYF
>.|TRBV20-1|.|14|TRBJ1-5
TGCAGTGCTAGGAACACAAGACGCTTGGTACCCCAGCATTTT
CSARNTRRLVPQHF
>.|TRBV27|few|12|TRBJ2-1
TGTGCCAGGATTTCTCGGGCGAATGAGCAGTTCTTC
CARISRANEQFF
>TRBD2|TRBV27|.|16|TRBJ2-1
TGTGCCAGCAGTATCATAGCGGGTAGAGGGTACAATGAGCAGTTCTTC
CASSIIAGRGYNEQFF
>TRBD1|TRBV3-1|few|16|TRBJ2-3
TGTGCCAGCAGCCAAGGGGACAGACCTAGCACAGATACGCAGTATTTT
CASSQGDRPSTDTQYF
>TRBD2|TRBV12-3/TRBV12-4|.|17|TRBJ2-1
TGTGCCAGCAGCTCTGAGGGACTAGGGGGTATTATAGATGAGCAGTTCTTC
CASSSEGLGGIIDEQFF
>.|TRBV27|.|15|TRBJ1-6
TGTGCCAGCAACTCAAGAGGGGGAGGTAATTCACCCCTCCACTTT
CASNSRGGGNSPLHF
>TRBD1|TRBV11-2|.|14|TRBJ2-5
TGTGCCAGCAGCCCGTGGGACAGGGGAGGTGAGCAGTACTTC
CASSPWDRGGEQYF
>.|TRBV29-1|few|16|TRBJ2-1
TGCAGCTCAAGCCCGGCGGAGGGAGACCCCTACAATGAGCAGTTCTTC
CSSSPAEGDPYNEQFF
>.|TRBV20-1|.|12|TRBJ1-2
TGCAGTGTTCCGACAGCTTCCTATGGCTACACCTTC
CSVPTASYGYTF
>.|TRBV28|.|14|TRBJ2-3
TGTGCCAGCAGTGAACAGCCTGGCACAGATACGCAGTATTTT
CASSEQPGTDTQYF
>TRBD2|TRBV2|.|15|TRBJ2-1
TGTGCCAGCAGTATGCTAGCGGGAGCTTACAATGAGCAGTTCTTC
CASSMLAGAYNEQFF
>.|TRBV5-1|few|15|TRBJ1-2
TGCGCCAGCAGAAGGACGGACGGGCAACTTGGAGGCTACACCTTC
CASRRTDGQLGGYTF
>.|TRBV6-2/TRBV6-3|.|13|TRBJ2-4
TGTGCCAGCAGTTCCCGGACCAAAAACATTCAGTACTTC
CASSSRTKNIQYF
>.|TRBV20-1|once|13|TRBJ2-1
TGCAGTGCTATGGGGGACAAAGGCAATGAGCAGTTCTTC
CSAMGDKGNEQFF
>TRBD2|TRBV11-2|.|21|TRBJ2-7
TGTGCCAGCAGCTTTACGGTCACTTCCGGGACTAGCGGGAGAGGCTCCTACGAGCAGTACTTC
CASSFTVTSGTSGRGSYEQYF
>TRBD1|TRBV29-1|few|12|TRBJ2-1
TGCAGCCCTAAAGGGACAGACAATGAGCAGTTCTTC
CSPKGTDNEQFF
>.|TRBV29-1|.|12|TRBJ1-1
TGCAGCGCGTGGGGTGTGGACACTGAAGCTTTCTTT
CSAWGVDTEAFF
>TRBD2|TRBV5-6|.|12|TRBJ2-7
TGTGCCAGCAGCCCGGGACTAGAGGAGCAGTACTTC
CASSPGLEEQYF
>TRBD2|TRBV20-1|few|16|TRBJ2-1
TGCAGTGCTAGAGATCCCCGCGGGAGCCCAACCAATGAGCAGTTCTTC
CSARDPRGSPTNEQFF
>.|TRBV24-1|few|13|TRBJ1-4
TGTGCCACCAGTGACACGGCGGATGAAAAACTGTTTTTT
CATSDTADEKLFF
>TRBD1|TRBV5-1|.|16|TRBJ2-7
TGCGCCAGCAGCTACGAAGGGGGCGGTTTATCCTACGAGCAGTACTTC
CASSYEGGGLSYEQYF
>.|TRBV29-1|.|14|TRBJ2-7
TGCAGCGTTGGGGCTATCGGACACCTTTACGAGCAGTACTTC
CSVGAIGHLYEQYF
>.|TRBV7-9|.|17|TRBJ2-3
TGTGCCAGCAGCGCTAAACTAGCTAAGGAACCCACAGATACGCAGTATTTT
CASSAKLAKEPTDTQYF
>TRBD2|TRBV29-1|.|12|TRBJ2-1
TGCAGCGTTGAAGCTAGCGGAGAGACCCAGTTCTTC
CSVEASGETQFF
>.|TRBV12-3/TRBV12-4|once|11|TRBJ2-5
TGTGCCAGCAGTTTTGAGGTGACCCAGTACTTC
CASSFEVTQYF
>.|TRBV11-2|.|16|TRBJ2-7
TGTGCCAGCAGCACCCGAAGCGGAGGGGCCTACAATGAGCAGTACTTC
CASSTRSGGAYNEQYF
>.|TRBV2|.|12|TRBJ2-7
TGTGCCAGCCTCGGCGGGATCTCCGAGCAGTACTTC
CASLGGISEQYF
>.|TRBV4-3|once|15|TRBJ2-2
TGCGCCAGCAGCCTTCGACAGGGAGGGTTGGGGGAGCTGTTTTTT
CASSLRQGGLGELFF
>.|TRBV7-2|few|17|TRBJ2-3
TGTGCCAGCAGCTTAGATCCCGGGGCGGGTCAGACAGATACGCAGTATTTT
CASSLDPGAGQTDTQYF
>.|TRBV11-2|.|18|TRBJ2-6
TGTGCCAGCAGCTTACGGGCCAGGCCCGGCTCTGGGGCCAACGTCCTGACTTTC
CASSLRARPGSGANVLTF
>.|TRBV7-2|.|15|TRBJ2-3
TGTGCCAGCAGCTTAGGACGAATTGTGACAGATACGCAGTATTTT
CASSLGRIVTDTQYF
>TRBD2|TRBV12-3/TRBV12-4|.|14|TRBJ2-2
TGTGCCAGCAGAACAGCGGGAGGGATCGGGGAGCTGTTTTTT
CASRTAGGIGELFF
>.|TRBV4-2|.|15|TRBJ2-3
TGTGCCAGCAGCCAAGTGGCAGGGGACATAGATACGCAGTATTTT
CASSQVAGDIDTQYF
>.|TRBV10-2|.|15|TRBJ1-1
TGCGCCAGCAGTGAGTCGGTGGGGGGGAACACTGAAGCTTTCTTT
CASSESVGGNTEAFF
>.|TRBV30|.|12|TRBJ1-1
TGTGCCTGGAATTCAGTGTCCACTGAAGCTTTCTTT
CAWNSVSTEAFF
>.|TRBV6-5|.|13|TRBJ1-1
TGTGCCAGCAGTTACTCGGCCGTTGCTGAAGCTTTCTTT
CASSYSAVAEAFF
>TRBD1|TRBV12-3/TRBV12-4|.|15|TRBJ1-4
TGTGCCAGCAGTGGGACGACAGGGGCTAATGAAAAACTGTTTTTT
CASSGTTGANEKLFF
>.|TRBV12-3/TRBV12-4|.|12|TRBJ2-7
TGTGCCAGCTGTAGGGGTTCCTACGAGCAGTACTTC
CASCRGSYEQYF
>.|TRBV20-1|.|13|TRBJ1-1
TGCAGTGCGGAAAATAGGGCCGGGACTGAAGCTTTCTTT
CSAENRAGTEAFF
>.|TRBV4-3|.|15|TRBJ1-6
TGCGCCAGCAGCCGCCTACAGGGATTCCAATCACCCCTCCACTTT
CASSRLQGFQSPLHF
>TRBD2|TRBV5-1|once|15|TRBJ2-5
TGCGCCAGCAGCCCAAGAGAGCGGGAATTCGGTGAGCAGTACTTC
CASSPREREFGEQYF
>TRBD2|TRBV20-1|once|16|TRBJ2-1
TGCAGTGCTAGTCTGTGGGTAGCGGGAGCTTACAATGAGCAGTTCTTC
CSASLWVAGAYNEQFF
>.|TRBV5-8|.|16|TRBJ1-6
TGTGCCAGCAGCTTGCCCTCTAGCTCCTATAATTCACCCCTCCACTTT
CASSLPSSSYNSPLHF